The 16 T cell receptor beta chains below were found in one sample sequenced in a study of tissue T cells after allogeneic stem cell transplantation. Time point given: mouse harvest day 7 after allogeneic transplant. Each mouse received 10^7 T-cell-depleted marrow cells plus 10^6 splenic CD5+ T cells by tail vein. Measured with immunoSEQ multiplex PCR; TCRdb has only the in-frame clones, and not every one. The data hold some 7,000 clones, with roughly half observed a single time. Sequencing was performed on lymph node tissue. The receptors were gathered from a female BALB/c mouse given C57BL/6 T cells with graft-versus-host disease after an allogeneic hematopoietic cell transplant.

This clone was seen a few times. The gene symbols are mouse symbols. The sequence runs out 1 residue before the end of the CDR3; the remainder is reconstructed from the germline J gene. This sequence joins TRBV26 and TRBJ2-7; TRBD2 matches 7 bases. The CDR3 contains 13 residues. V lost 6 bases, J lost 0 bases, and 2 bases stayed unmatched. Germline V gives CDR1 KGHPV, CDR2 FQNQEV (reference sequence). CDR3 sequence: CASSAGGSYEQYF. Partial CDR3 DNA: TGTGCCAGCAGCGCTGGGGGCTCCTATGAACAGTAC. The variable domain in full, with the rest retrieved from reference TRBV26 and TRBJ2-7, is NSKVIQTPRYLVKGQGQKAKMRCIPEKGHPVVFWYQQNKNNEFKFLINFQNQEVLQQIDMTEKRFSAECPSNSPCSLEIQSSEAGDSALYLCASSAGGSYEQYFGPGTRLTVL.

As regards this clone: Gene and germline names: mouse. Read coverage stops 1 residue before the CDR3 terminus; the germline J gene supplies the remainder. The chain couples TRBV15 to TRBJ2-2; TRBD1 agrees at 8 bases. Germline V gene lookup returns CDR1 SGHND and CDR2 FRSKSL. Trimming took 6 bases from V and 3 from J; bases not matched to a gene: 6. The CDR3 totals 15 residues. CDR3 amino acids: CASRKAGGHTGQLYF. Incomplete CDR3 DNA: TGTGCCAGCAGGAAGGCAGGGGGCCACACCGGGCAGCTCTAC.

In regard to this clone: Mouse names are used for the genes. With the read ending 1 residue before the CDR3 end, the germline J gene is used to fill in that end. V gene TRBV26 combines with J gene TRBJ1-3, with unresolved D. CDR3 size: 15 residues. Between the trimmed V and J ends, which lost 2 bases and 0 bases, there was a span of 8 bases. Germline loops: CDR1 KGHPV, CDR2 FQNQEV (reference sequence). The CDR3 protein is CASSLVGNSGNTLYF. The DNA read from the CDR3 is TGTGCCAGCAGTCTGGTAGGGAATTCTGGAAATACGCTCTAT.

With regard to this clone: Gene names and germline refer to mouse. Coverage ceases 1 residue before the CDR3 finishes, and the germline J gene fills in the end. The chain employs TRBV13-2 and TRBJ1-4, with D tentatively TRBD1 (6 bases). This CDR3 comprises 14 residues. Trimming shortened V by 2 bases and J by 7 bases, and 12 bases separated the two germline ends. The germline CDR1 and CDR2 sequences are NNHNN and SYGAGS (reference sequence). CDR3 loop: CASGERGRGERLFF. CDR3 DNA, as far as it was read: TGTGCCAGCGGTGAGAGGGGGAGGGGCGAAAGATTATTT.

The table lists this clone with a few counts. Mouse names are used for the genes. The read gets to within 1 residue of the CDR3 end, and the germline J gene fills in the rest. The chain recombines TRBV26 with TRBJ2-7; weak D call: TRBD2 (6 bases). The CDR3 is 14 residues long. Germline CDR1 is KGHPV and CDR2 is FQNQEV (reference sequence). V was shortened by 4 bases and J by 0 bases, with 10 bases between the two germline ends. The DNA read from the CDR3 is TGTGCCAGCAGTCCCGGACTGAGCTCCTATGAACAGTAC. The encoded protein is CASSPGLSSYEQY. The CDR3 in its entirety is CASSPGLSSYEQYF.

This clone showed up just a few times. Gene names and germline match the mouse. CDR3: CASSLDRGSGNTLYF. The part of the CDR3 DNA that was read is TGTGCCAGCAGTCTCGACAGGGGGAGTGGAAATACGCTCTAT. This sequence joins TRBV19 and TRBJ1-3, with TRBD1 identical over 9 bases. Coverage ceases 1 residue before the CDR3 finishes, and the germline J gene fills in the end. This CDR3 contains 15 residues. Germline V gives CDR1 FNHDT, CDR2 SITEND (reference sequence). With 4 bases clipped from V and 3 bases from J, the junction kept 5 bases outside the gene matches.

This clone was detected a few times. Gene names refer to mouse genes. The CDR3 goes on 1 residue after the read ends, and that part is filled in from the germline J gene. This chain uses TRBV3 with TRBJ1-5, with 8 bases aligning to TRBD1. Germline CDR1 and CDR2: SNHLY and FYNGKV (reference sequence). J gave up 6 bases and V 5 bases, and 3 bases lay outside the gene matches. The length of the CDR3 is 13 residues. The part of the CDR3 DNA that was read is TGTGCCAGCAGCCCTGGACAGGGCCAGGCTCCGCTT. It codes for CASSPGQGQAPL. The complete CDR3 reads CASSPGQGQAPLF.

Only a few counts were recorded for this clone. Here the gene names and germline are mouse. From the germline J gene comes the end of the CDR3, since the read stops 1 residue before it. The V gene is TRBV3, the J gene TRBJ1-3, with D possibly TRBD1 on 6 matching bases. The V gene's germline CDR1 is SNHLY and CDR2 FYNGKV (reference sequence). Deletions cut 2 bases from V and 4 bases from J, with 9 bases between. This CDR3 has 14 amino acids. CDR3 amino acids: CASSLQGRGNTLYF. The CDR3 DNA, read in part, is TGTGCCAGCAGCTTACAGGGGAGGGGAAATACGCTCTAT.

As regards this clone: Gene names denote mouse genes. Read coverage stops 1 residue before the CDR3 terminus; the germline J gene supplies the remainder. V usage is TRBV26 and J usage is TRBJ1-4, with D unclear. The CDR3 extends over 15 amino acids. CDR1 and CDR2 from the germline V gene are KGHPV and FQNQEV (reference sequence). The V gene lost 2 bases and the J gene lost 0 bases, with 7 bases spanning the gap. The covered CDR3 bases are TGTGCCAGCAGTCTGCGACCTTTTTCCAACGAAAGATTATTT. Its protein product is CASSLRPFSNERLF. The entire CDR3 protein reads CASSLRPFSNERLFF.

Remarks on this clone: Mouse gene names and germline throughout. From the germline J gene comes the end of the CDR3, since the read stops 1 residue before it. The V call is TRBV26, the J call TRBJ1-1; D unresolved. The CDR3 length is 15 residues. V lost 0 bases and J 1 base, leaving 9 bases between the germline ends. Germline values: CDR1 KGHPV, CDR2 FQNQEV (reference sequence). Incomplete CDR3 DNA: TGTGCCAGCAGTCTGTCGATCGCAGCGAACACAGAAGTCTTC. This gives the protein CASSLSIAANTEVF. The whole CDR3 sequence reads CASSLSIAANTEVFF. Full variable domain (missing parts from reference TRBV26 and TRBJ1-1): NSKVIQTPRYLVKGQGQKAKMRCIPEKGHPVVFWYQQNKNNEFKFLINFQNQEVLQQIDMTEKRFSAECPSNSPCSLEIQSSEAGDSALYLCASSLSIAANTEVFFGKGTRLTVV.

Notes on this clone: Gene names and germline refer to mouse. Read coverage stops 1 residue before the CDR3 terminus; the germline J gene supplies the remainder. V is TRBV26 and J is TRBJ2-4; D is undetermined. The V gene's germline CDR1 is KGHPV and CDR2 FQNQEV (reference sequence). Trimming left V 1 base short and J 0 bases short, with 2 bases between. The CDR3 totals 13 residues. The CDR3: CASSLYSQNTLYF. The CDR3 bases that were read are TGTGCCAGCAGTCTGTATAGTCAAAACACCTTGTAC.

Remarks on this clone: The gene symbols are mouse symbols. The read halts 1 residue ahead of the CDR3 end, with the missing end drawn from the germline J gene. The chain couples TRBV20 to TRBJ2-5; TRBD1 agrees at 7 bases. The CDR3 has 12 residues. CDR1 GFQATS and CDR2 STVNSAI come from the germline V gene. Unmatched junction bases numbered 4, after V lost 4 bases and J lost 6 bases. CDR3 loop: CGAKQGRDTQYF. CDR3 bases read: TGTGGTGCTAAACAGGGGAGGGACACCCAGTAC.

Turning to this clone: Gene names are mouse gene names. The read stops 1 residue short of the end of the CDR3; the missing end is completed from the germline J gene. In the same sample, other DNA sequences code for this CDR3. The V gene is TRBV26, the J gene TRBJ1-2, with 9 bases lining up with TRBD1. There are 15 residues in the CDR3. V dropped 3 bases and J dropped 1; count of bases not matched to a gene: 3. Germline V gives CDR1 KGHPV, CDR2 FQNQEV (reference sequence). The CDR3 sequence is CASSLPGQGNSDYTF. The covered CDR3 bases are TGTGCCAGCAGTCTTCCGGGACAGGGAAACTCCGACTACACC.

Regarding this clone: Each gene name is a mouse one. The read is 1 residue too short to cover the CDR3 end, so that end is filled in from the germline J gene. The chain recombines TRBV26 with TRBJ2-4; TRBD2 agrees at 8 bases. Germline V gene data show CDR1 as KGHPV and CDR2 as FQNQEV (reference sequence). Trimming at V came to 0 bases and at J to 1 base, leaving 3 bases not matched to a gene. The CDR3 has 16 amino acids. The CDR3 region is CASSLSGGAGQNTLYF. Partial CDR3 DNA: TGTGCCAGCAGTCTGTCCGGGGGGGCTGGTCAAAACACCTTGTAC. The full variable domain, in which reference TRBV26 and TRBJ2-4 provide the parts outside the CDR3, is NSKVIQTPRYLVKGQGQKAKMRCIPEKGHPVVFWYQQNKNNEFKFLINFQNQEVLQQIDMTEKRFSAECPSNSPCSLEIQSSEAGDSALYLCASSLSGGAGQNTLYFGAGTRLSVL.

This clone qualifies as medium-sized (0.01 to 0.1%). Gene names denote mouse genes. The missing CDR3 end, 1 residue past where the read stops, is filled in from the germline J gene. V gene TRBV5 combines with J gene TRBJ2-7; no clear D. CDR3 length: 13 amino acids. CDR1 is LGHNA and CDR2 is YNLKQL in the germline V gene (reference sequence). Trimming cost V 1 base and J 3 bases, with 7 bases left between them. The CDR3: CASSQAAYYEQYF. Partial CDR3 DNA: TGTGCCAGCAGCCAAGCTGCCTACTATGAACAGTAC.

In its sample, this clone was seen a few times. The genes and germline here are from mouse. The CDR3 sequence is CASSLQGSQNTLYF. Partial CDR3 DNA: TGTGCCAGCAGTCTCCAGGGTAGTCAAAACACCTTGTAC. This chain joins TRBV26 and TRBJ2-4; weak D call: TRBD1 (5 bases). The read ends 1 residue before the CDR3 terminus; that terminus is restored from the germline J gene. Germline V gene sequence: CDR1 KGHPV, CDR2 FQNQEV (reference sequence). CDR3 size: 14 residues. The germline V and J ends were trimmed by 3 bases and 0 bases, with 7 bases remaining between them.